The 18 T cell receptor beta chains below were found in one sample sequenced in a study of CD8+ T cells in alopecia areata. The treatment was: oral pan-JAK inhibitor, 5-10 mg twice daily. As the sequencing template, cDNA was produced by extracting RNA and reverse transcribing it. Here immunoSEQ multiplex PCR was the method, and the copy in TCRdb shows in-frame clones only, minus some. The sample holds over 150,000 clones, 53% seen once. The sequencing used CD8+ T cells sorted from blood, collected at week 24, from a patient treated with tofacitinib. These receptors were collected from a human donor with alopecia areata.

This clone has a handful of counts. The chain recombines TRBV4-3 with TRBJ1-1; 9 positions agree with TRBD1. The V and J ends lost 4 bases and 6 bases, in that order; junction bases with no gene match: 9. This CDR3 has 15 amino acids. Germline V gene data show CDR1 as LGHNA and CDR2 as YSLEER. CDR3 coding DNA: TGCGCCAGCAGCCCCCAGTTCCGACAGGGGGCTGAAGCTTTCTTT. The encoded protein is CASSPQFRQGAEAFF.

The chain employs TRBV7-2 and TRBJ2-7, with a weak D call TRBD2 (6 bases). The germline CDR1 and CDR2 sequences are SGHTA and FQGNSA. The V gene lost 4 bases and the J gene lost 3 bases, with 13 bases spanning the gap. This CDR3 region has 14 residues. In nucleotides, the CDR3 is TGTGCCAGCAGCTCCGGACCGGAGGGCTACGAGCAGTACTTC. It encodes CASSSGPEGYEQYF.

The chain links TRBV7-6 to TRBJ2-1; D call uncertain. The CDR3 length is 13 residues. Trimming removed 5 bases at V and 0 bases at J, with 5 bases between. Germline V gene data show CDR1 as SGHVS and CDR2 as FNYEAQ. CDR3 DNA sequence: TGTGCCAGCAGCCCTAGCTCCTACAATGAGCAGTTCTTC. It encodes CASSPSSYNEQFF.

This chain uses TRBV14 with TRBJ2-1, with unresolved D. The germline CDR1 and CDR2 sequences are SGHDN and FVKESK. Trimming pared 2 bases from V and 5 bases from J, leaving 10 bases between. The CDR3 is 14 residues long. As DNA, the CDR3 is TGTGCCAGCAGCCAATTCTTAGTAGACAATGAGCAGTTCTTC. Its protein is CASSQFLVDNEQFF.

V is TRBV11-2 and J is TRBJ2-7; 8 bases align to TRBD2. Germline lookup yields CDR1 SGHAT and CDR2 FQNNGV. The CDR3 sequence is 14 residues long. Germline trimming cut 5 bases from V and 7 bases from J; bases unmatched to any gene: 10. In DNA, the CDR3 is TGTGCCAGCAGCCCCGCTGGACTAGCAAAAGAGCAGTACTTC. Translated: CASSPAGLAKEQYF.

The gene calls are TRBV2 and TRBJ1-5; D is perhaps TRBD1 (6 bases). Germline V gives CDR1 SNHLY, CDR2 FYNNEI. V was trimmed by 6 bases and J by 1 base, leaving 10 bases between them. The CDR3 has 14 amino acids. The CDR3 sequence: CASRRTESNQPQHF. As DNA, the CDR3 is TGTGCCAGCAGGAGGACAGAGAGCAATCAGCCCCAGCATTTT.

This chain connects TRBV6-5 to TRBJ2-7, with 10 bases fitting TRBD2. The V segment lost 5 bases and the J segment 3 bases; nucleotides outside the gene matches: 7. Per germline, CDR1 MNHEY and CDR2 SVGAGI. This CDR3 has 15 residues. CDR3 amino acids: CASSKTSGVLYEQYF. CDR3 coding DNA: TGTGCCAGCAGTAAAACTAGCGGGGTGCTCTACGAGCAGTACTTC.

This clone was recorded a few times. The J gene is TRBJ2-4, the V gene TRBV5-1; D gene uncertain. This CDR3 is 15 amino acids long. Trimming shortened V by 0 bases and J by 6 bases, and 13 bases separated the two germline ends. Germline V gene lookup returns CDR1 SGHRS and CDR2 YFSETQ. The CDR3 DNA follows: TGCGCCAGCAGCTTGGATGGCGACCCCAGAAACATTCAGTACTTC. It translates to CASSLDGDPRNIQYF.

This chain connects TRBV27 to TRBJ1-2; 10 bases map to TRBD1. Trimming removed 3 bases from V and 4 bases from J; junction bases left unmatched: 5. In germline, CDR1 is MNHEY, CDR2 SMNVEV (reference sequence). The CDR3 has 15 residues. DNA of the CDR3: TGTGCCAGCAGTTTTTTGCGGACAGGGGGCTATGGCTACACCTTC. It is translated as CASSFLRTGGYGYTF.

This chain joins TRBV4-1 and TRBJ2-3; no definite D call. CDR3 length: 15 residues. V shed 1 base and J shed 0 bases, with 8 bases lying between them. Germline lookup yields CDR1 MGHRA and CDR2 YSYEKL. As DNA, the CDR3 is TGCGCCAGCAGCCAAGCCGGGCGGAGCACAGATACGCAGTATTTT. Protein product: CASSQAGRSTDTQYF.

This chain uses TRBV7-9 with TRBJ1-1; D unclear. Per germline, CDR1 SEHNR and CDR2 FQNEAQ (reference sequence). The CDR3 runs to 14 residues. V lost 3 bases and J lost 7, with 15 bases in between. CDR3 residues: CASSFYQVRGEAFF. As DNA, the CDR3 is TGTGCCAGCAGCTTCTACCAGGTTCGAGGTGAAGCTTTCTTT.

The V call is TRBV29-1, the J call TRBJ2-1; 11 bases are shared with TRBD2. The CDR3 is 17 amino acids. V lost 6 bases to trimming and J lost 3 bases; unmatched junction nucleotides: 13. The germline gives CDR1 SQVTM, CDR2 ANQGSEA. CDR3 bases: TGCAGCGTAAAGGGATTCATAGCGGGGGGGAGCTACAATGAGCAGTTCTTC. Translation: CSVKGFIAGGSYNEQFF.

CDR3 DNA: TGTGCCAGCAGTGAGGGGACAGGCCCCATCTACTATGGCTACACCTTC. Its protein product is CASSEGTGPIYYGYTF. The chain carries TRBV25-1 and TRBJ1-2; TRBD1 agrees at 8 bases. The CDR3 is made up of 16 amino acids. V trimming: 3 bases; J trimming: 3 bases; junction bases outside the gene matches: 9. CDR1 MGHDK and CDR2 SYGVNS come from the germline V gene.

The rearrangement joins TRBV29-1 to TRBJ2-3; D perhaps matches TRBD2 (7 bases). The CDR3 contains 14 residues. CDR1 SQVTM and CDR2 ANQGSEA come from the germline V gene. V gave up 0 bases and J gave up 4 bases, with 11 bases separating them. CDR3 sequence (DNA): TGCAGCGTTGAAGATGGGGAGGGGGCAGATACGCAGTATTTT. As protein: CSVEDGEGADTQYF.

V is TRBV6-1 and J is TRBJ2-7; a possible D gene is TRBD1 (6 bases). Trimming cost V 8 bases and J 4 bases, with 15 bases left between them. CDR3 length: 13 residues. Germline V gives CDR1 MNHNS, CDR2 SASEGT. This CDR3 is CASEQQGSYEQYF. DNA of the CDR3: TGTGCCAGCGAGCAACAGGGATCATACGAGCAGTACTTC.

Remarks on this clone: The sample holds other DNA sequences that translate to the same CDR3. The chain recombines TRBV4-3 with TRBJ1-5; TRBD1 matches at 9 bases. Germline V gene sequence: CDR1 LGHNA, CDR2 YSLEER. This CDR3 is 15 amino acids long. Trimming took 0 bases from V and 4 from J; bases not matched to a gene: 1. The CDR3 loop reads CASSQDGTGNQPQHF. The CDR3 DNA is TGCGCCAGCAGCCAAGATGGGACAGGGAATCAGCCCCAGCATTTT.

In this sample, this clone turned up a few times. V gene TRBV9 combines with J gene TRBJ2-1, with 11 bases aligning to TRBD1. Trimming removed 3 bases from V and 5 bases from J; junction bases left unmatched: 7. The length of the CDR3 is 16 residues. Germline V gene sequence: CDR1 SGDLS, CDR2 YYNGEE. The CDR3 sequence is CASSATGTGGNNEQFF. The CDR3 DNA reads as TGTGCCAGCAGCGCAACCGGGACAGGGGGAAACAATGAGCAGTTCTTC.

The rearrangement joins TRBV25-1 to TRBJ2-7; 8 bases are shared with TRBD1. CDR1 is MGHDK, CDR2 SYGVNS, per germline. Trimming cost V 7 bases and J 2 bases; bases outside gene matches: 10. The CDR3 sequence is 15 residues long. CDR3: CASTEGTGGAYEQYF. CDR3 coding DNA: TGTGCCAGCACCGAGGGGACAGGCGGCGCCTACGAGCAGTACTTC.